This is a list of T cell receptor beta chains from one sample in a study of human thymus T cells. Profiling relied on immunoSEQ multiplex PCR, and the TCRdb table lists in-frame clones only, not all of them. Of roughly 120,000 clones listed, more than 90% are singletons. Sequencing used thymus tissue. Receptors were obtained from a boy in the first two years of life with a congenital heart defect but otherwise immunologically healthy. The CDR3 runs from the conserved cysteine through the conserved F or W. D genes are given only for firm matches. Clone size appears in some rows only: once, few, many, or a class for an expanded clone.

CDR3,D,size,V,length
CATSRDRRGDHQETQYF,-,-,TRBV15,17
CASREDRVGTEAFF,-,-,TRBV6-1,14
CASSYVTPRQSYEQYF,-,-,TRBV27,16
CASSLLTVYSTEAFF,-,-,TRBV5-5,15
CASKRQGTLVSYNEQFF,-,few,TRBV27,17
CASRNQTVVNGYTF,-,-,TRBV6-5,14
CASSLGLTRPLDEQYF,-,-,TRBV5-6,16
CASKDSPSLSPLHF,-,-,TRBV6-5,14
CASSLEGDRYF,-,-,TRBV7-2,11
CASSFGGHTEAFF,-,-,TRBV27,13
CASSQVNPPGQGNTGELFF,TRBD1,once,TRBV4-2,19
CASSETYEQYF,-,once,TRBV6-1,11
CASSPGTSGGAGELFF,TRBD2,-,TRBV11-2,16
CASSYSGSSSYEQYF,-,-,TRBV6-5,15
CASSLEFGTQYF,-,-,TRBV5-1,12
CASSESMQGHLENTIYF,-,-,TRBV10-1,17
CASSLGKGLDSNQPQHF,-,-,TRBV28,17
CASSHTTGGVYGYTF,TRBD1,once,TRBV4-2,15
CASSFRVPDGYTF,-,-,TRBV7-9,13
CASSIASGYNEQFF,TRBD2,-,TRBV19,14
CASSLAPGQGGDYGYTF,TRBD1,-,TRBV11-3,17
CASSVEGSGGLTDTQYF,TRBD2,-,TRBV9,17
CASSVGPRGQPGLGHGYTF,-,-,TRBV9,19
CSARPGGEQFF,-,-,TRBV20-1,11